A selection of T cell receptor beta chains follows, all from one sample in a study of Ad26.COV2.S vaccination and SARS-CoV-2 variants. Generated by immunoSEQ multiplex PCR, the TCRdb table keeps only in-frame clones and is missing some. The sample contains more than 400,000 clones, approximately 90% of which appear only once. The input for sequencing was peripheral blood, taken in a trial of Ad26.COV2.S vaccine versus placebo. All receptors derive from a person between 18 and 60 years old who received the Ad26.COV2.S COVID-19 vaccine or a placebo. Both conserved end residues are part of each CDR3. A D gene is named only where the DNA matches it firmly. Not every row has a clone size; where given, it reads once, few, many or a size class.

v_gene	j_gene	d_gene	abundance	CDR3nt	CDR3aa
TRBV5-1	TRBJ1-3	-	-	TGCGCCAGCAGTTCAGGGTTTGGAAACACCATATATTTT	CASSSGFGNTIYF
TRBV5-1	TRBJ1-3	-	-	TGCGCCAGCAGCTTAACGTTTCCCCTTTCTACTGGAAACACCATATATTTT	CASSLTFPLSTGNTIYF
TRBV19	TRBJ1-2	TRBD1	-	TGTGCCAGTAGTCCCGGACAGGTTGGCTACACCTTC	CASSPGQVGYTF
TRBV14	TRBJ1-2	TRBD1	once	TGTGCCAGCAGCCCCGGACAGGGTTATGGCTACACCTTC	CASSPGQGYGYTF
TRBV14	TRBJ1-4	-	once	TGTGCCAGCAGCCCGTTCTCCGGGAATAGGGATGAAAAACTGTTTTTT	CASSPFSGNRDEKLFF
TRBV29-1	TRBJ2-7	TRBD1	once	TGCGAAGCGTTGTGTTCAATCAGGACAGGACCCTACGAGCAGTACTTC	CEALCSIRTGPYEQYF
TRBV27	TRBJ2-6	-	once	TGTGCCAGCAGTCCCTACGGGACACGGGTCAACTCTGGGGCCAACGTCCTGACTTTC	CASSPYGTRVNSGANVLTF
TRBV4-1	TRBJ1-4	TRBD1	-	TGCGCCCTCCTGAAGGGTCCGGGGACAGCCTGGGGTGAAAAACTGTTTTTT	CALLKGPGTAWGEKLFF
TRBV5-1	TRBJ2-7	-	-	TGCGCCAGCAGCTTGGGATTACCGGCCTACGAGCAGTACTTC	CASSLGLPAYEQYF
TRBV7-2	TRBJ2-1	TRBD1	-	TGTGCCAGCAGCTTGTCGGGACAGGGCCCTTTTACCTTCTACAATGAGCAGTTCTTC	CASSLSGQGPFTFYNEQFF
TRBV11-2	TRBJ2-1	-	-	TGTGCCAGCAGGAGGGGGTTTGCCTCCTACAATGAGCAGTTCTTC	CASRRGFASYNEQFF
TRBV7-9	TRBJ2-7	-	-	TGTGCCAGCAGCCCCCGGGGAGACAACTTAGAGCAGTACTTC	CASSPRGDNLEQYF
TRBV15	TRBJ1-4	TRBD1	-	TGTGCCACCAGCAGGGGCGGGACAGCTAATGAAAAACTGTTTTTT	CATSRGGTANEKLFF
TRBV7-9	TRBJ1-1	-	-	TGTGCCAGCAGCATTACACAGGAGACTGAAGCTTTCTTT	CASSITQETEAFF
TRBV3-1/TRBV3-2	TRBJ2-3	TRBD2	-	TGTGCCAGCAGCCAACCCGGACTAGCGGGGCGCACAGATACGCAGTATTTT	CASSQPGLAGRTDTQYF
TRBV4-3	TRBJ2-7	-	-	TGCGCCAGCAGCCAAGTTCGGGGGCCTGAGCGGGAGCAGTACTTC	CASSQVRGPEREQYF
TRBV5-4	TRBJ2-2	TRBD1	-	TGTGCCAGCAGCTTGAACCGGGACAGTGTACTCACCGGGGAGCTGTTTTTT	CASSLNRDSVLTGELFF
TRBV6-1	TRBJ2-2	-	once	TGTGCCAGCAGTGAAGTGGGGTCGGACACCGGGGAGCTGTTTTTT	CASSEVGSDTGELFF
TRBV7-2	TRBJ2-3	-	-	TGTGCCAGCAGCTTTCAAATGCTGGATACGCAGTATTTT	CASSFQMLDTQYF
TRBV3-1/TRBV3-2	TRBJ2-7	-	-	TGTGCCAGCAGCCAATGGGACTCGGCCTACGAGCAGTACTTC	CASSQWDSAYEQYF
TRBV5-8	TRBJ2-3	-	-	TGTGCCAGCAGTTCCGGGACAAGCACAGATACGCAGTATTTT	CASSSGTSTDTQYF
TRBV7-2	TRBJ2-5	-	-	TGTGCCAGCAGATTAGGGGTGGGGGTTGGAGAGACCCAGTACTTC	CASRLGVGVGETQYF
TRBV7-9	TRBJ2-4	TRBD1	-	TGTGCCAGCAGCTTGGAGGGGACAGGGAGGAACCCCCAGTACTTC	CASSLEGTGRNPQYF
TRBV4-1	TRBJ1-4	-	-	TGCGCCAGCAGCCTGTTACTACGGATTCAAAATGAAAAACTGTTTTTT	CASSLLLRIQNEKLFF
TRBV6-5	TRBJ1-1	TRBD1	-	TGTGCCAGCAGTCGGACAGGGGTGAACACTGAAGCTTTCTTT	CASSRTGVNTEAFF
TRBV6-2/TRBV6-3	TRBJ2-7	-	-	TGTGCCAGCAGTCCCGGCCGGATACAGCAGTACTTC	CASSPGRIQQYF
TRBV5-1	TRBJ2-5	TRBD1	once	TGCGCCAGCAGCAACCCGGGACAGCTACAAGAGACCCAGTACTTC	CASSNPGQLQETQYF
TRBV19	TRBJ2-7	TRBD1	many	TGTGCCAGTAGTATCGGGACAGGGGGCTACGAGCAGTACTTC	CASSIGTGGYEQYF
TRBV5-1	TRBJ2-1	-	-	TGCGCCAGCAGCTTGTCGCCGGTGAGCTCCTACAATGAGCAGTTCTTC	CASSLSPVSSYNEQFF
TRBV5-8	TRBJ2-2	-	-	TGTGCCAGCAGCTTGGAGGGCCCCGGGGAGCTGTTTTTT	CASSLEGPGELFF
TRBV28	TRBJ1-5	-	few	TGTGCCAGCAGTTTCGGAACTCTCCCCCCCCAGCATTTT	CASSFGTLPPQHF
TRBV5-1	TRBJ2-1	TRBD1	-	TGCGCCAGCAGCAAAGGACAGGAGTACAATGAGCAGTTCTTC	CASSKGQEYNEQFF
TRBV9	TRBJ2-2	TRBD1	-	TGTGCCAGCAGCCATGGACAGGGGGCTTTAAGCGGGGAGCTGTTTTTT	CASSHGQGALSGELFF
TRBV28	TRBJ2-7	TRBD2	-	TGTGCCAGCACTCGGACTAGCGGGGGGGTGTACGAGCAGTACTTC	CASTRTSGGVYEQYF
TRBV4-3	TRBJ2-7	TRBD2	-	TGCGCCAGCAGCCAAGATATGGTATTGCGGGGGGACCCCTACGAGCAGTACTTC	CASSQDMVLRGDPYEQYF